These 26 T cell receptor beta chains were all obtained from the same sample, sequenced in a study of blood T cell repertoires in COVID-19. Profiled with immunoSEQ multiplex PCR; TCRdb holds only in-frame clones, not every one. Here the sample spans under 150,000 clones, approximately 86% being singletons. The sequenced sample consisted of PBMCs or T cells enriched from blood (not recorded which). These receptors originate from a woman aged 50 to 60 who had recovered from COVID-19.

This clone occurred a few times. The chain has TRBV11-2 and TRBJ1-1; 11 positions match TRBD1. V dropped 1 base and J dropped 7; count of bases not matched to a gene: 8. Germline-derived CDR1 and CDR2 are SGHAT and FQNNGV. This CDR3 has 16 residues. For the CDR3, the DNA is TGTGCCAGCAGCTTAGTGGAGTGGGGGACAGGGGGTGAAGCTTTCTTT. As protein: CASSLVEWGTGGEAFF.

The genes are TRBV4-3 and TRBJ2-3, with 9 bases matching TRBD2. This CDR3 is 16 amino acids long. Germline V gives CDR1 LGHNA, CDR2 YSLEER. V trimming: 1 base; J trimming: 4 bases; junction bases outside the gene matches: 6. Written as DNA, the CDR3 is TGCGCCAGCAGCCAAGTCGGGCGGGGGGGCGCAGATACGCAGTATTTT. This sequence encodes CASSQVGRGGADTQYF.

The V gene is TRBV19, the J gene TRBJ1-6; D possibly corresponds to TRBD1 (5 bases). Germline assignment: CDR1 LNHDA and CDR2 SQIVND (reference sequence). V was clipped by 8 bases and J by 0 bases, with 11 bases between them. The CDR3 is 15 amino acids. The CDR3 sequence: CASSLDSSYNSPLHF. The DNA for the CDR3 is TGTGCCAGTTCCTTAGACAGCTCCTATAATTCACCCCTCCACTTT.

The V and J genes are TRBV7-2 and TRBJ2-1; D perhaps matches TRBD2 (6 bases). V lost 0 bases and J 4 bases, leaving 7 bases between the germline ends. Germline V gene data show CDR1 as SGHTA and CDR2 as FQGNSA. The CDR3 is 14 residues long. The DNA for the CDR3 is TGTGCCAGCAGCTTAGCGGCGGGGTACAATGAGCAGTTCTTC. Translating gives CASSLAAGYNEQFF. Variable domain in full (rest from reference TRBV7-2 and TRBJ2-1): GAGVSQSPSNKVTEKGKDVELRCDPISGHTALYWYRQSLGQGLEFLIYFQGNSAPDKSGLPSDRFSAERTGGSVSTLTIQRTQQEDSAVYLCASSLAAGYNEQFFGPGTRLTVL.

V usage is TRBV11-2 and J usage is TRBJ1-1; 11 nucleotides line up with TRBD1. The CDR3 totals 15 residues. The germline V gene has CDR1 SGHAT and CDR2 FQNNGV. V shed 5 bases, J shed 5 bases, and the junction held 7 bases outside the gene matches. The CDR3 region is CASSVGTGGATEAFF. In DNA, the CDR3 is TGTGCCAGCAGCGTAGGGACAGGGGGAGCGACTGAAGCTTTCTTT. The complete variable domain, with remaining parts taken from reference TRBV11-2 and TRBJ1-1, reads EAGVAQSPRYKIIEKRQSVAFWCNPISGHATLYWYQQILGQGPKLLIQFQNNGVVDDSQLPKDRFSAERLKGVDSTLKIQPAKLEDSAVYLCASSVGTGGATEAFFGQGTRLTVV.

The V and J genes are TRBV3-1 (or the pseudogene TRBV3-2) and TRBJ2-3, with TRBD2 identical over 11 bases. The V segment lost 3 bases and the J segment 1 base; nucleotides outside the gene matches: 15. In germline, CDR1 is LGHDT, CDR2 YNNKEL (reference sequence). CDR3 size: 20 residues. CDR3 region: CASSHPRLAGSLTCTDTQYF. The CDR3 bases are TGTGCCAGCAGCCACCCGCGACTAGCGGGGAGCTTAACCTGCACAGATACGCAGTATTTT.

The chain carries TRBV19 and TRBJ2-1, with TRBD2 as a possible D gene (6 bases). Per the germline V gene, CDR1 is LNHDA and CDR2 is SQIVND (reference sequence). This CDR3 comprises 15 residues. V was trimmed by 0 bases and J by 8 bases, leaving 14 bases between them. CDR3 protein: CASSIDLGLLDEQFF. For the CDR3, the DNA is TGTGCCAGTAGTATAGACCTGGGACTCCTCGATGAGCAGTTCTTC.

The V and J genes are TRBV10-3 and TRBJ1-5; D call uncertain. V shed 0 bases and J shed 0 bases, with 9 bases lying between them. Germline CDR1 ENHRY, CDR2 SYGVKD. The CDR3 is 16 amino acids. CDR3 residues: CAISESKLISNQPQHF. In DNA form, the CDR3 reads TGTGCCATCAGTGAGTCGAAACTGATTAGCAATCAGCCCCAGCATTTT.

V is TRBV6-2 or TRBV6-3 and J is TRBJ1-5; 10 bases map to TRBD1. The trim removed 1 base at V and 7 bases at J, leaving 10 bases unmatched. The CDR3 is made up of 17 amino acids. Germline V gene lookup returns CDR1 MNHEY and CDR2 SVGEGT. CDR3 sequence reads: CASSYLIGTGERQPQHF. DNA for the CDR3: TGTGCCAGCAGTTACTTAATCGGGACAGGGGAGAGACAGCCCCAGCATTTT.

Only one count was recorded for this clone. The J gene is TRBJ1-1, the V gene TRBV6-5; TRBD1 might be the D (6 bases). V was pared by 7 bases and J by 2 bases, with 17 bases between. This CDR3 is built from 15 residues. The V gene's germline CDR1 is MNHEY and CDR2 SVGAGI. For the CDR3, the DNA is TGTGCCAGCATAGGACAGCTAACCGTAAACACTGAAGCTTTCTTT. The encoded protein is CASIGQLTVNTEAFF.

V is TRBV2 and J is TRBJ2-2; 9 positions agree with TRBD1. Losses at the gene ends were 6 bases for V and 6 bases for J; bases not matched to a gene: 2. Germline V gene lookup returns CDR1 SNHLY and CDR2 FYNNEI. The CDR3 loop spans 13 amino acids. CDR3 nucleotide sequence: TGTGCCAGCAGAGGGACAGGGTCCGGGGAGCTGTTTTTT. It codes for CASRGTGSGELFF.

This clone was seen a handful of times. The V gene is TRBV4-3, the J gene TRBJ2-1, with TRBD2 identical over 9 bases. Germline V gives CDR1 LGHNA, CDR2 YSLEER. The V gene end was trimmed by 0 bases and the J gene end by 3 bases; junction bases not matched to a gene: 6. The CDR3 is 17 amino acids. CDR3 loop: CASSQEWRGGDYNEQFF. CDR3 sequence (DNA): TGCGCCAGCAGCCAAGAATGGCGGGGGGGGGACTACAATGAGCAGTTCTTC.

The chain uses TRBV19 and TRBJ1-6; 9 bases match TRBD1. With 0 bases clipped from V and 9 bases from J, the junction kept 9 bases outside the gene matches. Germline V gene lookup returns CDR1 LNHDA and CDR2 SQIVND (reference sequence). The CDR3 has 17 amino acids. The CDR3 protein is CASSIDVGTGSFSPLHF. The CDR3 region has the DNA TGTGCCAGTAGTATAGATGTCGGGACAGGGTCCTTTTCACCCCTCCACTTT. Based on the CDR3 plus reference TRBV19 and TRBJ1-6, the full variable domain is DGGITQSPKYLFRKEGQNVTLSCEQNLNHDAMYWYRQDPGQGLRLIYYSQIVNDFQKGDIAEGYSVSREKKESFPLTVTSAQKNPTAFYLCASSIDVGTGSFSPLHFGNGTRLTVT.

The chain joins TRBV5-1 to TRBJ2-3, with TRBD2 matching over 13 bases. Looked up from germline, CDR1 is SGHRS and CDR2 is YFSETQ. CDR3 length: 16 amino acids. Trimming cost V 4 bases and J 2 bases; bases outside gene matches: 4. The CDR3 protein is CASSELAGGPTDTQYF. DNA for the CDR3: TGCGCCAGCAGCGAACTAGCGGGGGGGCCCACAGATACGCAGTATTTT.

V usage is TRBV12-5 and J usage is TRBJ2-7, with 11 bases aligning to TRBD1. Germline V CDR1 and CDR2: LGHNT, FRNRAP. The CDR3 covers 19 residues. J lost 2 bases, V lost 0 bases, and 12 bases had no gene match. The CDR3 is CASGLVYLGGQGDPYEQYF. DNA of the CDR3: TGTGCTAGTGGTTTGGTATATTTAGGGGGACAGGGGGACCCCTACGAGCAGTACTTC.

This rearrangement joins TRBV12-5 to TRBJ1-5; maybe TRBD1 (5 bases). V lost 3 bases and J 10 bases, leaving 19 bases between the germline ends. The CDR3 loop spans 15 amino acids. Germline CDR1 reads LGHNT; CDR2 reads FRNRAP. The CDR3 protein is CASGLGQKAIGPQHF. The CDR3 coding sequence is TGTGCTAGTGGTTTAGGACAAAAAGCAATCGGACCCCAGCATTTT. The full variable domain, its missing parts supplied by reference TRBV12-5 and TRBJ1-5, is DARVTQTPRHKVTEMGQEVTMRCQPILGHNTVFWYRQTMMQGLELLAYFRNRAPLDDSGMPKDRFSAEMPDATLATLKIQPSEPRDSAVYFCASGLGQKAIGPQHFGDGTRLSIL.

This sequence joins TRBV7-9 and TRBJ2-1; 10 positions agree with TRBD1. J gave up 5 bases and V 5 bases, and 6 bases lay outside the gene matches. This CDR3 is 15 amino acids long. Germline V gene lookup returns CDR1 SEHNR and CDR2 FQNEAQ (reference sequence). This CDR3 is CASSPWTGGNNEQFF. Here the CDR3 DNA reads TGTGCCAGCAGCCCTTGGACAGGGGGTAACAATGAGCAGTTCTTC.

The rearrangement joins TRBV3-1 (or the pseudogene TRBV3-2) to TRBJ1-4; maybe TRBD1 (6 bases). Trimming stripped 5 bases from V and 4 bases from J, with 20 bases between. CDR1 is LGHDT and CDR2 is YNNKEL in the germline V gene (reference sequence). The CDR3 is 17 residues long. CDR3 sequence (DNA): TGTGCCAGCAGCAAGGGGGTATCGGCAGACATTAATGAAAAACTGTTTTTT. Its translation is CASSKGVSADINEKLFF.

This clone was observed a few times. The chain is built from TRBV5-6 and TRBJ2-1, with 8 bases identical to TRBD2. The CDR3 totals 16 residues. Germline V gene lookup returns CDR1 SGHDT and CDR2 YYEEEE. Trimming cost V 5 bases and J 2 bases; bases outside gene matches: 9. Here the CDR3 reads CASSEGLVSPYNEQFF. The CDR3 DNA reads as TGTGCCAGCAGTGAGGGACTAGTTTCCCCCTACAATGAGCAGTTCTTC.

V is TRBV10-2 and J is TRBJ1-1; TRBD1 matches at 9 bases. The CDR3 spans 16 residues. Germline V gene sequence: CDR1 WSHSY, CDR2 SAAADI. Trimming cost V 4 bases and J 4 bases; bases outside gene matches: 10. CDR3 nucleotide sequence: TGCGCCAGCAGTGGGACAGGGGCGATATTTGGCACTGAAGCTTTCTTT. It is translated as CASSGTGAIFGTEAFF.

CDR3 bases: TGTGCCAGCAGTGAAGCGCTTCGGGGGGCCATACCCTACGAGCAGTACTTC. Its protein is CASSEALRGAIPYEQYF. The V call is TRBV6-1, the J call TRBJ2-7, with D tentatively TRBD2 (7 bases). The ends were cut back, 0 bases at V and 2 bases at J, with 17 bases in the middle. The germline CDR1 and CDR2 sequences are MNHNS and SASEGT. The CDR3 runs 17 residues.

This clone occurred a few times. The chain uses TRBV9 and TRBJ2-7, with D possibly TRBD2 on 5 matching bases. V lost 3 bases to trimming and J lost 1 base, with 20 bases between them. The CDR3 is made up of 17 amino acids. Germline V CDR1 and CDR2: SGDLS, YYNGEE. The CDR3 here is CASSGGEGGRTSYEQYF. CDR3 sequence (DNA): TGTGCCAGCAGCGGGGGTGAGGGCGGCAGAACTTCCTACGAGCAGTACTTC.

The chain's CDR3 is CASSLDVGGPYEQYF. CDR3 coding DNA: TGTGCCAGCAGTTTAGACGTGGGAGGACCCTACGAGCAGTACTTC. The J gene is TRBJ2-7, the V gene TRBV27; a weak D match, TRBD2 (6 bases). There are 15 residues in the CDR3. V lost 2 bases, J lost 2 bases, and 13 bases lay in between. Germline assignment: CDR1 MNHEY and CDR2 SMNVEV (reference sequence).

The CDR3 sequence: CAWRRGGSGNTIYF. The CDR3 DNA reads as TGTGCCTGGCGGAGGGGGGGCTCTGGAAACACCATATATTTT. The gene calls are TRBV30 and TRBJ1-3, with D possibly being TRBD1 (6 bases). The germline V gene encodes CDR1 GTSNPN and CDR2 SVGIG (reference sequence). The length of the CDR3 is 14 residues. The V end was cut by 5 bases, the J end by 0 bases, with 11 bases between.

As DNA, the CDR3 is TGTGCCAGCAGCCCCCGCGTAGCGGGGGTCGGGGATACGCAGTATTTT. It yields the protein CASSPRVAGVGDTQYF. The chain uses TRBV9 and TRBJ2-3, with 9 bases matching TRBD2. CDR3 length: 16 amino acids. J gave up 6 bases and V 4 bases, and 12 bases lay outside the gene matches. Germline CDR1 SGDLS, CDR2 YYNGEE. The full variable domain, with the rest looked up from reference TRBV9 and TRBJ2-3, is DSGVTQTPKHLITATGQRVTLRCSPRSGDLSVYWYQQSLDQGLQFLIQYYNGEERAKGNILERFSAQQFPDLHSELNLSSLELGDSALYFCASSPRVAGVGDTQYFGPGTRLTVL.

The genes are TRBV4-1 and TRBJ1-5; D remains unclear. Germline assignment: CDR1 MGHRA and CDR2 YSYEKL. The CDR3 covers 18 residues. Trimming pared 4 bases from V and 0 bases from J, leaving 19 bases between. DNA of the CDR3: TGCGCCAGCAGCCCACGGGAGGAGAATCCCAATAGCAATCAGCCCCAGCATTTT. It is translated as CASSPREENPNSNQPQHF.